The entry below gives a single T cell receptor beta chain sequence along with its context. This sample stems from a study of blood T cell repertoires in COVID-19. At the level of the study: PBMCs, B-cell-depleted T cells, or T cells were the source of the cDNA or gDNA that made up the material.

The CDR3 consists of 15 residues. Germline CDR1 reads SGHTA; CDR2 reads FQGTGA. The trim removed 5 bases at V and 4 bases at J, leaving 9 bases unmatched. Source study methods: Amplification of reference gene primers provided the estimated nucleated cell counts. Method: immunoSEQ multiplex PCR; TCRdb's copy keeps in-frame clones and lacks some. V and J calls and clone size come straight from that table; D and trimming were deduced from the DNA. This table holds approximately 35,000 clones, around 83% found once. The rearrangement links TRBV7-3 to TRBJ2-3, with 7 bases fitting TRBD2. This TCR was sampled from a human donor in a cohort sampled during active COVID-19. Sequences were obtained from peripheral blood. CDR3 sequence reads: CASSLLALGADTQYF. CDR3 nucleotide sequence: TGTGCCAGCAGCCTACTAGCGCTTGGGGCAGATACGCAGTATTTT.